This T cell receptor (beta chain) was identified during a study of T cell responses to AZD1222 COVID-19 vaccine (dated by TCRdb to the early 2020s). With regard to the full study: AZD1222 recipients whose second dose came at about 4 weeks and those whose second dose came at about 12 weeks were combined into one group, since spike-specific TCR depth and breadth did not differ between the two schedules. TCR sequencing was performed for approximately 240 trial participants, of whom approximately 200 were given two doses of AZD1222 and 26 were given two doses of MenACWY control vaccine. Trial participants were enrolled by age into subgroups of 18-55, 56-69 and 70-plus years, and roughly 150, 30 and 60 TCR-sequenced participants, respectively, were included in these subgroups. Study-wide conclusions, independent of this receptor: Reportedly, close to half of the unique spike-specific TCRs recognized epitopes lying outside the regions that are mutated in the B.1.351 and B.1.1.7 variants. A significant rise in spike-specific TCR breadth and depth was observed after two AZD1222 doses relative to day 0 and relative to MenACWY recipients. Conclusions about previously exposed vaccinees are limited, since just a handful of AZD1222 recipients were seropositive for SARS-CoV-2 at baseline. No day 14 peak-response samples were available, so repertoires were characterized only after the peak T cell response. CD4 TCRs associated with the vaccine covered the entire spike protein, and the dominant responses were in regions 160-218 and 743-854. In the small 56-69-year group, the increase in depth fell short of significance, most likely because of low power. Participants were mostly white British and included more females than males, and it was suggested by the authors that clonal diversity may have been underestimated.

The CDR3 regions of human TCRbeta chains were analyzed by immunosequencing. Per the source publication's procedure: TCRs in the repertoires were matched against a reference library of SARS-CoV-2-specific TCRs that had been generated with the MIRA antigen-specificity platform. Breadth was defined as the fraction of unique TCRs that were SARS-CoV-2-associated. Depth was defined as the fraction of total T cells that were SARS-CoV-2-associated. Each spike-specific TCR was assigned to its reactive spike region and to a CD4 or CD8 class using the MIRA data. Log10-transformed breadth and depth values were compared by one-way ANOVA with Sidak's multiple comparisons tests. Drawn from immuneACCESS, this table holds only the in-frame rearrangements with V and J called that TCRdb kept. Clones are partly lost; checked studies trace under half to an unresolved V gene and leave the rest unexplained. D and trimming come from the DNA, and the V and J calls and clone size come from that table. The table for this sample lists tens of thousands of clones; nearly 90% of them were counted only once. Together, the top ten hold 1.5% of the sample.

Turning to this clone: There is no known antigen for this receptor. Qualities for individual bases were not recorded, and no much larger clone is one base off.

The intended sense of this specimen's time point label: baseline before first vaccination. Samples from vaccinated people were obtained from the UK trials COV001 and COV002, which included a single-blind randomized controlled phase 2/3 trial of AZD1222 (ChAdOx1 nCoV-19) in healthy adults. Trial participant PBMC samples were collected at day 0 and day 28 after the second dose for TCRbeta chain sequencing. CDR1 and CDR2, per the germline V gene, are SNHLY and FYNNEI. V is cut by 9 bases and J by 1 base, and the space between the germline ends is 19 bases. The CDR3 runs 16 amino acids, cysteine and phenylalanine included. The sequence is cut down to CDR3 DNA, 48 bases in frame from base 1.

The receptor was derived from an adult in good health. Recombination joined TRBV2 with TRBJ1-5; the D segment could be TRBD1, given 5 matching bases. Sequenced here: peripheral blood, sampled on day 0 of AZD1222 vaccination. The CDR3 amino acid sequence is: CASQPNGAGSNQPQHF. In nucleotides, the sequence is TGTGCCAGTCAGCCTAATGGGGCGGGCAGCAATCAGCCCCAGCATTTT.